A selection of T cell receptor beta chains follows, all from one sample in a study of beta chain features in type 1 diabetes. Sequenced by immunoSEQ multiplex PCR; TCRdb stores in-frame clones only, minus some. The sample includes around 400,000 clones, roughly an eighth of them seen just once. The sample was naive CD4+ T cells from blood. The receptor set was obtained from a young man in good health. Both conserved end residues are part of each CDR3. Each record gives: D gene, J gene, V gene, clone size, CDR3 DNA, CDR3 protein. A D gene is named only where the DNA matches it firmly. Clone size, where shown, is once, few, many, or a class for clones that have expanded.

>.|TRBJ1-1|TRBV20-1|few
TGCAGTGCTAGAACAGGAACTAACGCTTTCTTT
CSARTGTNAFF
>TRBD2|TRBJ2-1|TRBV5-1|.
TGCGCCAGCAGCTTTGGGGCTAGCGGGAGTGGCGTAGAGCAGTTCTTC
CASSFGASGSGVEQFF
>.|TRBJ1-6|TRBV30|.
TGTGCCTGGACTCCGGCAGGGGATTCACCCCTCCACTTT
CAWTPAGDSPLHF
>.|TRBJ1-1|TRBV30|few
TGTGCCTGGACTCACTCGGGCAGGGCCGCCCTAGCTGAAGCTTTCTTT
CAWTHSGRAALAEAFF
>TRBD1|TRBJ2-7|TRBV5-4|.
TGTGCCAGCAGCTCGGCAAGACAGGGGGCGATCTACGAGCAGTACTTC
CASSSARQGAIYEQYF
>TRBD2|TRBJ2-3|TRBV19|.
TGTGCCAGTAAGATAGCGGGTGCGGATACGCAGTATTTT
CASKIAGADTQYF
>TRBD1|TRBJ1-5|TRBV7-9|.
TGTGCCAGCAGCTCCGGTTCATGGACAGGGCCCCGGGGGGTGCCCCAGCATTTT
CASSSGSWTGPRGVPQHF
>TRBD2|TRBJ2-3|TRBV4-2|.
TGTGCCAGCAGCCAAGATCCAGCGGGAGAATCAGATACGCAGTATTTT
CASSQDPAGESDTQYF
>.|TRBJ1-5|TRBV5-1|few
TGCGCCAGCAGCTTGGATCCAGGTAGCAATCAGCCCCAGCATTTT
CASSLDPGSNQPQHF
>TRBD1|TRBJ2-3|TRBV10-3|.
TGTGCCATCAACCGGGACAGGGAAGATACGCAGTATTTT
CAINRDREDTQYF
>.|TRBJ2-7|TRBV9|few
TGTGCCAGCAGCGTAGAGGGACACGCGAACCCCTACGAGCAGTACTTC
CASSVEGHANPYEQYF
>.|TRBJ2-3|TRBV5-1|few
TGCGCCAGCAGCTCCGGACAAAACACAGATACGCAGTATTTT
CASSSGQNTDTQYF
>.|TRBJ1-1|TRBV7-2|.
TGTGCCAGCAGCCGGTTCGGGACTAACACTGAAGCTTTCTTT
CASSRFGTNTEAFF
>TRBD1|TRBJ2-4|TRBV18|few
TGTGCCAGCCAGACACAGGGGGCCAAAAACATTCAGTACTTC
CASQTQGAKNIQYF
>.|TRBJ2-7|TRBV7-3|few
TGTGCCAGCAGCTTTGACTCCACCAACGAGCAGTACTTC
CASSFDSTNEQYF
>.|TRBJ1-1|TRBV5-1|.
TGCGCCAGCAGCTTGGTTCTTGCGGTCGGGGGTGAAGCTTTCTTT
CASSLVLAVGGEAFF
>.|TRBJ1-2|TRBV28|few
TGTGCCAGCAACATAGCCCAGAACTATGGCTACACCTTC
CASNIAQNYGYTF
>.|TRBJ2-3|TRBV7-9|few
TGTGCCAGCAGCACACTCCGCGGAGCAGATACGCAGTATTTT
CASSTLRGADTQYF
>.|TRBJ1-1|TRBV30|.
TGTGCCTGGCACTCGCTCCCACAGGGTCCTGAAGCTTTCTTT
CAWHSLPQGPEAFF
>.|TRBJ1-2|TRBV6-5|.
TGTGCCACCGTGGACTCGGCGAGCCATGGCTACACCTTC
CATVDSASHGYTF
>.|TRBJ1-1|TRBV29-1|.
TGCAGCGTTCGCGAAGGCGGGAACACTGAAGCTTTCTTT
CSVREGGNTEAFF
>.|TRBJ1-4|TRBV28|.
TGTGCCAGCAGTTCGGGAGGGGAAAAACTGTTTTTT
CASSSGGEKLFF